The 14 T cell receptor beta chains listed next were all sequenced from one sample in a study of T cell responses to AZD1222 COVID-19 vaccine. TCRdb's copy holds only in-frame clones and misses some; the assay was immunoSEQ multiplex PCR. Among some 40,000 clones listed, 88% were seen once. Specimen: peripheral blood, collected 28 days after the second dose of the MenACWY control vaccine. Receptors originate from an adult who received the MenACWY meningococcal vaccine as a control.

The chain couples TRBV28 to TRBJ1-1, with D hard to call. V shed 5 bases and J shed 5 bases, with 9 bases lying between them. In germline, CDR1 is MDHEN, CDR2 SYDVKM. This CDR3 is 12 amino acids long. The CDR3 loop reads CASSQTRTEAFF. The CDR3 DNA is TGTGCCAGCAGTCAGACAAGAACTGAAGCTTTCTTT.

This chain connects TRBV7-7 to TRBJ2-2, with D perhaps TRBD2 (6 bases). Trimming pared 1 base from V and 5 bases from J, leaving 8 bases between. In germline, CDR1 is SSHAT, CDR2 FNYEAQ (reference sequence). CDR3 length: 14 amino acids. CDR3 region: CASSLVLATGELFF. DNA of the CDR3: TGTGCCAGCAGCTTAGTTCTAGCGACCGGGGAGCTGTTTTTT.

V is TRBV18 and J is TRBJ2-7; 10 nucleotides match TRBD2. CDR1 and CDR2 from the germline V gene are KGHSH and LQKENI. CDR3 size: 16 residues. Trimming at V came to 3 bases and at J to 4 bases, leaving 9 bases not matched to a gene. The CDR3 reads CASSPTPSGRVYEQYF. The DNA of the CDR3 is TGTGCCAGCTCACCTACCCCAAGCGGGAGGGTATACGAGCAGTACTTC.

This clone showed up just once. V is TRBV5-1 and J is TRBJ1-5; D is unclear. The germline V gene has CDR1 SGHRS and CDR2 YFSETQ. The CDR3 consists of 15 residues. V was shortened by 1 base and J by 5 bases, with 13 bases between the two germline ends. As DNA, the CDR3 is TGCGCCAGCAGCTTGACCGGGAAGGTTGATCAGCCCCAGCATTTT. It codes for CASSLTGKVDQPQHF. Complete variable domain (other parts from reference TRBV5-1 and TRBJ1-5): KAGVTQTPRYLIKTRGQQVTLSCSPISGHRSVSWYQQTPGQGLQFLFEYFSETQRNKGNFPGRFSGRQFSNSRSEMNVSTLELGDSALYLCASSLTGKVDQPQHFGDGTRLSIL.

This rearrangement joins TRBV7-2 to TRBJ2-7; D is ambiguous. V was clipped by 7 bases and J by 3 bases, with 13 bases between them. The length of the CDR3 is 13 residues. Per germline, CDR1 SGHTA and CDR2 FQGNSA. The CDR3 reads CASTRTDYYEQYF. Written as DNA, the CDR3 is TGTGCCAGCACCCGGACGGATTACTACGAGCAGTACTTC.

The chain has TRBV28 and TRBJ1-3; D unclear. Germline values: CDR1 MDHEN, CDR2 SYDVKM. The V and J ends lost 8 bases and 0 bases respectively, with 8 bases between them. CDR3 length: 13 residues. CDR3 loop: CASEGFSGNTIYF. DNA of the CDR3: TGTGCCAGCGAGGGCTTCTCTGGAAACACCATATATTTT.

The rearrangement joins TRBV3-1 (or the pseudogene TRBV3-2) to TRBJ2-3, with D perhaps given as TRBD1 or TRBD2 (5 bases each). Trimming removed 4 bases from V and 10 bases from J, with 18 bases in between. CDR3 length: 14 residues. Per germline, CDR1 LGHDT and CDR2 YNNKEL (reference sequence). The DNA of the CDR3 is TGTGCCAGCAGCCGAAGGGACCCCATTTCGGCGCAGTATTTT. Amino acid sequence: CASSRRDPISAQYF.

As DNA, the CDR3 is TGTGCCAGCAGTGATTATGTGACCCAGTACTTC. It yields the protein CASSDYVTQYF. The chain recombines TRBV2 with TRBJ2-5; D remains unclear. V gave up 3 bases and J gave up 7 bases, with 6 bases separating them. This CDR3 is 11 amino acids long. Germline V gene sequence: CDR1 SNHLY, CDR2 FYNNEI. The full variable domain, completed using reference TRBV2 and TRBJ2-5, is EPEVTQTPSHQVTQMGQEVILRCVPISNHLYFYWYRQILGQKVEFLVSFYNNEISEKSEIFDDQFSVERPDGSNFTLKIRSTKLEDSAMYFCASSDYVTQYFGPGTRLLVL.

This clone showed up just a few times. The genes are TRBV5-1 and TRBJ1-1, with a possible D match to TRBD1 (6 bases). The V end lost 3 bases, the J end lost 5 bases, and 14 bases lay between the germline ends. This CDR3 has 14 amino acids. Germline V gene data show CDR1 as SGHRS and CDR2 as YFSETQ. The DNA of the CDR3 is TGCGCCAGCAGCTGGCAGGGGTACGGGACTGAAGCTTTCTTT. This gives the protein CASSWQGYGTEAFF.

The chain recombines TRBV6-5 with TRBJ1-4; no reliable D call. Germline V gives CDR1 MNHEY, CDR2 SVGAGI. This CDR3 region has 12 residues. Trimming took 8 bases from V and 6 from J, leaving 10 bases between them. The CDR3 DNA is TGTGCCAGCTCCGTAGACCATGAAAAACTGTTTTTT. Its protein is CASSVDHEKLFF.

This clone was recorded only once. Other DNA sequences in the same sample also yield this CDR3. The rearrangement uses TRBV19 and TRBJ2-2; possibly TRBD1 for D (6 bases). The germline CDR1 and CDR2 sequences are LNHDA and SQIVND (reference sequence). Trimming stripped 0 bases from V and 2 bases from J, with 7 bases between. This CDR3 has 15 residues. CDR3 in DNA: TGTGCCAGTAGTATAGAGACAGGTAACACCGGGGAGCTGTTTTTT. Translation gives CASSIETGNTGELFF.

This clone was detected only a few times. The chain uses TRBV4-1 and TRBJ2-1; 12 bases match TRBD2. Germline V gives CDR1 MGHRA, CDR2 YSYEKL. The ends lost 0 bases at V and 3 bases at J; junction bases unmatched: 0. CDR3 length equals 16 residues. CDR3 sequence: CASSQEGLAGYNEQFF. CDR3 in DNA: TGCGCCAGCAGCCAAGAGGGACTAGCGGGCTACAATGAGCAGTTCTTC.

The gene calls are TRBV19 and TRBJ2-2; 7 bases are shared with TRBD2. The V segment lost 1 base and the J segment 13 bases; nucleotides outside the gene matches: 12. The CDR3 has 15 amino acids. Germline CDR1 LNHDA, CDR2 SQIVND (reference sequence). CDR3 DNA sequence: TGTGCCAGTAGTATAGTATCCAGCGGGACGATTCGGCTGTTTTTT. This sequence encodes CASSIVSSGTIRLFF. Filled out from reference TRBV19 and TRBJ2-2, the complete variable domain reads DGGITQSPKYLFRKEGQNVTLSCEQNLNHDAMYWYRQDPGQGLRLIYYSQIVNDFQKGDIAEGYSVSREKKESFPLTVTSAQKNPTAFYLCASSIVSSGTIRLFFGEGSRLTVL.

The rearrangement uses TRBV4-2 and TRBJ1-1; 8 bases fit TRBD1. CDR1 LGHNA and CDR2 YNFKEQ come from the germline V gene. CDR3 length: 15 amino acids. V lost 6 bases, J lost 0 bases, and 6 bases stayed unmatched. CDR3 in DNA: TGTGCCAGCAGTGGACAGGGCCGGTTGAACACTGAAGCTTTCTTT. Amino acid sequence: CASSGQGRLNTEAFF.